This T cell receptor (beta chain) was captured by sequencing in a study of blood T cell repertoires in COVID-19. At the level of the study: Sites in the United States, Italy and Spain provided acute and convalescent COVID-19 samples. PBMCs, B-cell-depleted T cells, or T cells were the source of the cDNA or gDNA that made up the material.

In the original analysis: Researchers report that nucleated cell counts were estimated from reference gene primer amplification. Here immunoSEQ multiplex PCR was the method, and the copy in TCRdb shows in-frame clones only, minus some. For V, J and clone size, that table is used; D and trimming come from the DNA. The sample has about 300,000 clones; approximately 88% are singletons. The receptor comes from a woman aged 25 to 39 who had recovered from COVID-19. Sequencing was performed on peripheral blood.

DNA for the CDR3: TGTGCCAGCAGTTACTCGCTAGGATGGGAGCAGTACTTC. Amino acid sequence: CASSYSLGWEQYF. The V and J genes are TRBV6-5 and TRBJ2-7; D uncertain. V lost 0 bases to trimming and J lost 7 bases, with 10 bases between them. Germline CDR1 is MNHEY and CDR2 is SVGAGI. CDR3 length: 13 amino acids.